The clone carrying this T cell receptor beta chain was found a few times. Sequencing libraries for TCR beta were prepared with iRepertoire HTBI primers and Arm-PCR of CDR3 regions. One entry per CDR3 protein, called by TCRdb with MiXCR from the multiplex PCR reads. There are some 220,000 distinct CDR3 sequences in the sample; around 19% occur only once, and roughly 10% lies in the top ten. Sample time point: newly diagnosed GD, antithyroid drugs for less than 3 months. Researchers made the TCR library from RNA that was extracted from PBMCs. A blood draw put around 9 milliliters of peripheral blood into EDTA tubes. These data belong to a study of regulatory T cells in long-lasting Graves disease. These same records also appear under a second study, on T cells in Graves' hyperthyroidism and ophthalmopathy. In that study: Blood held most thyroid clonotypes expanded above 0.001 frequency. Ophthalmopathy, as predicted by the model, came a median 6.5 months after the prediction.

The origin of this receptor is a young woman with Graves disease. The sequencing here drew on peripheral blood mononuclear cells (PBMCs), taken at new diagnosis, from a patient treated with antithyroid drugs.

The CDR3 DNA follows: TGTGCCAGCAGCCAATTGACGACAGGGGGAACTACTGAAGCTTTCTTT. Amino acids: CASSQLTTGGTTEAFF. The genes are TRBV14 and TRBJ1-1, with 9 bases fitting TRBD1. Germline CDR1 reads SGHDN; CDR2 reads FVKESK. The CDR3 has 16 residues. The ends lost 2 bases at V and 5 bases at J; junction bases unmatched: 9.